A single sample is the source of the 25 T cell receptor beta chains below, sequenced in a study of T cell repertoires in cytomegalovirus infection. For these receptors, no antigen is known. TCRdb re-analysed the reads in MiXCR, keeping a single row per CDR3 protein. The sample yields roughly 920,000 distinct CDR3 sequences, about a third seen once. The specimen was cultured CD8+ T cells from PBMCs, collected from culture after CMV antigen stimulation. All receptors come from a human donor in good health (CMV status not recorded). Some clones in this sample may be carry-over from other donors' samples.

This clonotype occurred a few times. The chain recombines TRBV27 with TRBJ1-1; D gene unclear. This CDR3 is 15 amino acids long. The germline V gene encodes CDR1 MNHEY and CDR2 SMNVEV (reference sequence). V lost 2 bases and J 4 bases, leaving 14 bases between the germline ends. CDR3: CASSLGSVGFTEAFF. The CDR3 coding sequence is TGTGCCAGCAGTTTAGGGTCCGTGGGGTTCACTGAAGCTTTCTTT.

This sequence joins TRBV5-6 and TRBJ2-3; D gene unclear. V shed 2 bases and J shed 2 bases, with 9 bases lying between them. This CDR3 region has 14 residues. CDR1 SGHDT and CDR2 YYEEEE come from the germline V gene. This chain's CDR3 is CASSFDSYTDTQYF. Written as DNA, the CDR3 is TGTGCCAGCAGCTTCGACTCATACACAGATACGCAGTATTTT.

This clonotype was detected only a few times. CDR3 in DNA: TGCAGTGCTCGGAGTCAGGACAGGGTGACGGTACACTATGGCTACACCTTC. It specifies CSARSQDRVTVHYGYTF. The chain employs TRBV20-1 and TRBJ1-2, with TRBD1 identical over 8 bases. V lost 5 bases, J lost 3 bases, and 17 bases stayed unmatched. Germline CDR1 is DFQATT and CDR2 is SNEGSKA (reference sequence). CDR3 length: 17 amino acids.

This clonotype was detected many times. J is TRBJ2-6 and V is TRBV7-6; perhaps TRBD2 as D (6 bases). Trimming pared 2 bases from V and 4 bases from J, leaving 12 bases between. Looked up from germline, CDR1 is SGHVS and CDR2 is FNYEAQ. This CDR3 contains 16 residues. For the CDR3, the DNA is TGTGCCAGCAGCTTACCGCCCGGGGGAGGGGCCAACGTCCTGACTTTC. Translation gives CASSLPPGGGANVLTF.

This chain links TRBV6-8 with TRBJ2-1; D gene unclear. There are 12 residues in the CDR3. The V end lost 5 bases, the J end lost 9 bases, and 11 bases lay between the germline ends. Germline CDR1 is MNHGY and CDR2 is SAAAGT. The CDR3 nucleotides are TGTGCCAGCAGTCAAGGGATTGCTGAGCAGTTCTTC. As protein: CASSQGIAEQFF.

In this sample, this clonotype turned up many times. The genes are TRBV7-2 and TRBJ2-5, with unresolved D. V was pared by 4 bases and J by 0 bases, with 15 bases between. The CDR3 loop spans 16 amino acids. Germline loops: CDR1 SGHTA, CDR2 FQGNSA. CDR3 sequence: CASSSGPYTHQETQYF. In DNA, the CDR3 is TGTGCCAGCAGCTCTGGACCGTATACCCACCAAGAGACCCAGTACTTC.

CDR3 residues: CASSYSKQGVYEQFF. Here the CDR3 DNA reads TGTGCCAGCAGTTACTCGAAGCAGGGGGTATATGAGCAGTTCTTC. The chain combines TRBV6-5 with TRBJ2-1, with 7 bases fitting TRBD1. The germline CDR1 and CDR2 sequences are MNHEY and SVGAGI. The CDR3 totals 15 residues. V gave up 0 bases and J gave up 8 bases; unmatched junction bases: 7.

About this clonotype itself: Its ends do not fully match the called genes, so a read error is possible. The J gene is TRBJ1-1, the V gene TRBV18; tentative D call: TRBD1 (6 bases). Germline lookup yields CDR1 KGHSH and CDR2 LQKENI. The length of the CDR3 is 15 residues. CDR3 coding DNA: TGTGTCAGCTCACCACGAACGGGACACAACACTGAAGCTTTCTTT. This translates into CVSSPRTGHNTEAFF.

The V and J genes are TRBV12-5 and TRBJ1-1, with D unresolved. The CDR3 totals 13 residues. V lost 6 bases to trimming and J lost 1 base, with 9 bases between them. CDR1 and CDR2 (germline): LGHNT, FRNRAP. Here the CDR3 DNA reads TGTGCTAGTGGGCAGCAGCAGAACACTGAAGCTTTCTTT. It yields the protein CASGQQQNTEAFF. Complete variable domain (other parts from reference TRBV12-5 and TRBJ1-1): DARVTQTPRHKVTEMGQEVTMRCQPILGHNTVFWYRQTMMQGLELLAYFRNRAPLDDSGMPKDRFSAEMPDATLATLKIQPSEPRDSAVYFCASGQQQNTEAFFGQGTRLTVV.

Ten or more counts support this clonotype. The V gene is TRBV7-6, the J gene TRBJ2-2; TRBD1 matches at 12 bases. The J segment lost 6 bases and the V segment lost 2 bases, leaving 10 bases of the junction unmatched. CDR3 length equals 18 residues. CDR1 and CDR2 (germline): SGHVS, FNYEAQ. CDR3 sequence: CASSLPVGGQGAPGELFF. For the CDR3, the DNA is TGTGCCAGCAGCTTACCCGTCGGGGGACAGGGGGCGCCCGGGGAGCTGTTTTTT.

This clonotype showed up just once. The chain combines TRBV28 with TRBJ2-5; a weak D match, TRBD1 (6 bases). Trimming stripped 7 bases from V and 5 bases from J, with 14 bases between. The CDR3 spans 13 residues. Germline loops: CDR1 MDHEN, CDR2 SYDVKM. The CDR3 sequence is CASTLQGVETQYF. The DNA of the CDR3 is TGTGCCAGCACACTACAGGGAGTGGAGACCCAGTACTTC.

This clonotype was picked up a small number of times. The J gene is TRBJ2-1, the V gene TRBV6-2 or TRBV6-3; a possible D gene is TRBD1 (5 bases). With 2 bases removed from V and 5 bases from J, the gap between germline ends came to 13 bases. CDR3 length equals 15 residues. Germline V lookup: CDR1 MNHEY, CDR2 SVGEGT. The CDR3 region has the DNA TGTGCCAGCAGTTACCTGTCTCAAGGGGACAATGAGCAGTTCTTC. This codes for CASSYLSQGDNEQFF.

This clonotype occurred a few times. The genes are TRBV4-3 and TRBJ1-3, with D uncertain. Looked up from germline, CDR1 is LGHNA and CDR2 is YSLEER. Trimming left V 2 bases short and J 0 bases short, with 8 bases between. This CDR3 contains 15 residues. This CDR3 is CASSQMYHSGNTIYF. In DNA, the CDR3 is TGCGCCAGCAGCCAAATGTACCACTCTGGAAACACCATATATTTT.

The chain has TRBV10-2 and TRBJ1-5; weak D call: TRBD1 (5 bases). Germline CDR1 is WSHSY and CDR2 is SAAADI. There are 17 residues in the CDR3. The V gene lost 1 base and the J gene lost 0 bases, with 13 bases spanning the gap. The CDR3 region is CASSEWFGGDSNQPQHF. As DNA, the CDR3 is TGCGCCAGCAGTGAGTGGTTTGGAGGGGATAGCAATCAGCCCCAGCATTTT.

This clonotype was observed a few times. CDR3 loop: CASSPEKNEQYV. Written as DNA, the CDR3 is TGTGCCAGCTCTCCTGAAAAGAACGAGCAGTACGTC. V is TRBV6-2 or TRBV6-3 and J is TRBJ2-7; D gene ambiguous. V lost 8 bases and J 5 bases, leaving 13 bases between the germline ends. This CDR3 is 12 amino acids long. The V gene's germline CDR1 is MNHEY and CDR2 SVGEGT.

This clonotype was counted once. The rearrangement links TRBV27 to TRBJ2-7; TRBD1 matches at 7 bases. Unmatched junction bases numbered 8, after V lost 2 bases and J lost 4 bases. Germline V CDR1 and CDR2: MNHEY, SMNVEV (reference sequence). The CDR3 is 15 residues long. CDR3 coding DNA: TGTGCCAGCAGTTTAAGGGGGACAGTGGGGTACGAGCAGTACTTC. Translating it yields CASSLRGTVGYEQYF.

The V call is TRBV27, the J call TRBJ2-1; 12 positions match TRBD2. The length of the CDR3 is 19 residues. CDR1 and CDR2 from the germline V gene are MNHEY and SMNVEV (reference sequence). The V gene end was trimmed by 3 bases and the J gene end by 0 bases; junction bases not matched to a gene: 9. The CDR3 region is CASSFVTSGGTSSYNEQFF. For the CDR3, the DNA is TGTGCCAGCAGTTTCGTTACTAGCGGGGGGACTAGCTCCTACAATGAGCAGTTCTTC.

The genes are TRBV13 and TRBJ2-1; a weak D match, TRBD2 (6 bases). V lost 6 bases and J lost 2, with 14 bases in between. The CDR3 totals 15 residues. Germline CDR1 reads PRHDT; CDR2 reads FYEKMQ (reference sequence). CDR3 residues: CASSPPSVAYNEQFF. The CDR3 DNA follows: TGTGCCAGCAGTCCCCCTAGCGTAGCCTACAATGAGCAGTTCTTC.

Of note for this clonotype: An end of the junction differs from the germline gene, which may be a read error. The gene calls are TRBV7-6 and TRBJ1-1, with D possibly being TRBD1 (6 bases). Germline V gene lookup returns CDR1 SGHVS and CDR2 FNYEAQ. This CDR3 comprises 14 residues. The chain's CDR3 is CARSPIIGGPEAFF. In DNA, the CDR3 is TGTGCCCGCAGCCCAATCATCGGGGGGCCTGAAGCTTTCTTT.

This clonotype has a handful of counts. The J gene is TRBJ2-2, the V gene TRBV12-3 or TRBV12-4; 10 bases fit TRBD2. V dropped 5 bases and J dropped 2; count of bases not matched to a gene: 5. This CDR3 region has 16 residues. CDR3 region: CASSPWTSGNTGELFF. The CDR3 DNA reads TGTGCCAGCAGTCCGTGGACTAGCGGTAACACCGGGGAGCTGTTTTTT.

This clonotype was seen more than once but under ten times. The rearrangement uses TRBV5-5 and TRBJ1-2, with a possible D match to TRBD1 (6 bases). V was trimmed by 0 bases and J by 3 bases, leaving 9 bases between them. Germline CDR1 is SGHKS and CDR2 is YYEKEE (reference sequence). The CDR3 loop spans 14 amino acids. The CDR3 region is CASSLVNRDYGYTF. For the CDR3, the DNA is TGTGCCAGCAGCTTGGTAAACAGGGACTATGGCTACACCTTC.

This clonotype came up many times. This chain connects TRBV12-3 or TRBV12-4 to TRBJ2-3; D possibly corresponds to TRBD2 (5 bases). V gave up 6 bases and J gave up 8 bases, with 15 bases separating them. The CDR3 sequence is 13 residues long. CDR3 sequence: CASSPDLKVTQYF. The CDR3, as DNA: TGTGCCAGCAGCCCGGACTTGAAGGTTACGCAGTATTTT.

On this clonotype: The junction departs from germline at one end; a sequencing error may be responsible. The rearrangement uses TRBV5-1 and TRBJ2-1; TRBD2 aligns across 8 bases. From germline, CDR1 is SGHRS and CDR2 YFSETQ. The CDR3 is 16 amino acids. DNA of the CDR3: TGTGCCAGCGCCGTCGGGCGGGGGGCCTCCTACAATGAGCAGTTCTTC. Translating gives CASAVGRGASYNEQFF.

This clonotype appeared many times. V gene TRBV7-8 combines with J gene TRBJ1-2, with 7 bases lining up with TRBD1. This CDR3 spans 15 amino acids. After removal of 6 bases from V and 7 bases from J, the junction contained 14 bases not matched to a gene. CDR1 is SGHVS, CDR2 FQNEAQ, per germline. The CDR3 protein is CASSSLPGQLSGYTF. CDR3 sequence (DNA): TGTGCCAGCAGTTCCCTACCGGGACAGCTTAGTGGCTACACCTTC.

This rearrangement joins TRBV27 to TRBJ2-3, with D uncertain. The ends were cut back, 6 bases at V and 0 bases at J, with 16 bases in the middle. The CDR3 covers 16 residues. In germline, CDR1 is MNHEY, CDR2 SMNVEV (reference sequence). The CDR3 protein is CASSLRVSSSTDTQYF. Here the CDR3 DNA reads TGTGCCAGCAGCCTCAGAGTGTCCTCTAGCACAGATACGCAGTATTTT.